Below are 25 T cell receptor beta chains sequenced from a single sample in a study of blood T cells in healthy people across ages. A second about 7 to 11 cycle PCR used barcoded and J-beta primers. TCRdb used MiXCR to reprocess the 5' RACE reads, holding one entry per CDR3 protein. The sample shows some 760,000 distinct CDR3 sequences, 25% of them seen only once. The sample also formed part of further work on T cells of mothers and their children.

Sample: blood. These receptors all stem from a boy younger than 18 in good health.

V usage is TRBV9 and J usage is TRBJ2-5, with D possibly being TRBD1 (7 bases). Matching the DNA end better, TRBJ2-7 makes the J call doubtful. The germline V gene encodes CDR1 SGDLS and CDR2 YYNGEE. This CDR3 spans 15 amino acids. This CDR3 is CASSVSPQGRNEQYF. CDR3 nucleotides: TGTGCCAGCAGCGTAAGTCCACAGGGGAGGAACGAGCAGTACTTC.

A few counts support this clonotype. The chain uses TRBV6-2 or TRBV6-3 and TRBJ2-1; 9 bases match TRBD2. Unmatched junction bases numbered 4, after V lost 2 bases and J lost 2 bases. The CDR3 runs 16 residues. CDR1 and CDR2 (germline): MNHEY, SVGEGT. The CDR3 is CASSYGLAGPYNEQFF. The DNA for the CDR3 is TGTGCCAGCAGTTACGGGCTAGCGGGACCCTACAATGAGCAGTTCTTC.

The rearrangement uses TRBV18 and TRBJ1-2; maybe TRBD1 (6 bases). There are 13 residues in the CDR3. Trimming pared 3 bases from V and 3 bases from J, leaving 8 bases between. In germline, CDR1 is KGHSH, CDR2 LQKENI. CDR3 bases: TGTGCCAGCTCACCCACAGGGTACTATGGCTACACCTTC. Its translation is CASSPTGYYGYTF.

This clonotype was detected only a few times. The rearrangement joins TRBV20-1 to TRBJ1-4, with D possibly being TRBD1 (6 bases). From germline, CDR1 is DFQATT and CDR2 SNEGSKA (reference sequence). CDR3 size: 14 residues. Trimming removed 4 bases at V and 8 bases at J, with 17 bases between. CDR3 sequence reads: CSAKGVKGEEKLFF. Written as DNA, the CDR3 is TGCAGTGCTAAGGGGGTTAAGGGCGAGGAAAAACTGTTTTTT.

A few counts support this clonotype. The chain carries TRBV28 and TRBJ1-4; TRBD1 matches at 9 bases. After removal of 6 bases from V and 7 bases from J, the junction contained 3 bases not matched to a gene. The CDR3 contains 13 residues. Germline loops: CDR1 MDHEN, CDR2 SYDVKM. CDR3 amino acids: CASRLDRGEKLFF. In DNA form, the CDR3 reads TGTGCCAGCAGGTTGGACAGGGGTGAAAAACTGTTTTTT.

There are a few counts of this clonotype. The J gene is TRBJ2-7, the V gene TRBV4-3, with D maybe TRBD1 (6 bases). The CDR3 totals 16 residues. The germline CDR1 and CDR2 sequences are LGHNA and YSLEER. Deletions cut 1 base from V and 0 bases from J, with 13 bases between. The chain's CDR3 is CASSQGVSGVSYEQYF. In DNA form, the CDR3 reads TGCGCCAGCAGCCAAGGGGTGTCAGGGGTCTCCTACGAGCAGTACTTC.

The chain links TRBV4-3 to TRBJ2-2, with D uncertain. CDR1 is LGHNA, CDR2 YSLEER, per germline. The CDR3 extends over 13 amino acids. Trimming removed 4 bases at V and 6 bases at J, with 9 bases between. The CDR3 region has the DNA TGCGCCAGCAGCCCAGCCCCTGCCGGGGAGCTGTTTTTT. This sequence encodes CASSPAPAGELFF.

In this sample, this clonotype turned up a few times. This rearrangement joins TRBV13 to TRBJ2-7; the match to TRBD1 covers 9 bases. The J segment lost 0 bases and the V segment lost 5 bases, leaving 8 bases of the junction unmatched. The V gene's germline CDR1 is PRHDT and CDR2 FYEKMQ (reference sequence). The CDR3 totals 16 residues. The CDR3, as DNA: TGTGCCAGCAGCCGCATAGGACAGGGGAACTCCTACGAGCAGTACTTC. It translates to CASSRIGQGNSYEQYF. Full variable domain (rest looked up from reference TRBV13 and TRBJ2-7): AAGVIQSPRHLIKEKRETATLKCYPIPRHDTVYWYQQGPGQDPQFLISFYEKMQSDKGSIPDRFSAQQFSDYHSELNMSSLELGDSALYFCASSRIGQGNSYEQYFGPGTRLTVT.

This clonotype was recorded a few times. The V gene is TRBV7-2, the J gene TRBJ2-3; D remains ambiguous. Germline V lookup: CDR1 SGHTA, CDR2 FQGNSA. The ends were cut back, 0 bases at V and 2 bases at J, with 12 bases in the middle. The CDR3 totals 16 residues. In DNA, the CDR3 is TGTGCCAGCAGCTTAGCGGGGATACTACTCACAGATACGCAGTATTTT. Amino acid sequence: CASSLAGILLTDTQYF. Supplemented by reference TRBV7-2 and TRBJ2-3, the full variable domain reads GAGVSQSPSNKVTEKGKDVELRCDPISGHTALYWYRQSLGQGLEFLIYFQGNSAPDKSGLPSDRFSAERTGGSVSTLTIQRTQQEDSAVYLCASSLAGILLTDTQYFGPGTRLTVL.

The chain employs TRBV2 and TRBJ1-4; D might be TRBD1 (6 bases). The CDR3 consists of 13 residues. The germline CDR1 and CDR2 sequences are SNHLY and FYNNEI. Trimming removed 4 bases from V and 8 bases from J, with 11 bases in between. The CDR3 sequence: CASSVQGREKLFF. The CDR3 DNA reads TGTGCCAGCAGTGTGCAGGGGAGGGAAAAACTGTTTTTT.

The V and J genes are TRBV27 and TRBJ1-2; 11 positions agree with TRBD1. CDR3 length equals 14 residues. Germline assignment: CDR1 MNHEY and CDR2 SMNVEV (reference sequence). The junction had 3 bases not matched to a gene; V was cut back by 4 bases and J by 5 bases. CDR3 loop: CASSWGQGEYGYTF. Here the CDR3 DNA reads TGTGCCAGCAGTTGGGGACAGGGGGAATATGGCTACACCTTC.

The gene calls are TRBV20-1 and TRBJ2-4; tentatively, D is TRBD1 (6 bases). The germline V gene has CDR1 DFQATT and CDR2 SNEGSKA (reference sequence). The V gene lost 3 bases and the J gene lost 8 bases, with 11 bases spanning the gap. The CDR3 is 12 amino acids. CDR3 residues: CSASTGFDIQYF. The CDR3, as DNA: TGCAGTGCTAGCACAGGGTTCGACATTCAGTACTTC.

V is TRBV12-3 or TRBV12-4 and J is TRBJ1-6, with 7 bases fitting TRBD1. CDR3 length: 16 amino acids. After removal of 3 bases from V and 6 bases from J, the junction contained 8 bases not matched to a gene. CDR3 sequence: CASSLLGGKGNSPLHF. CDR3 nucleotides: TGTGCCAGCAGTTTGTTAGGGGGCAAGGGTAATTCACCCCTCCACTTT.

The V call is TRBV11-2, the J call TRBJ2-1, with 12 bases that match TRBD2. The junction had 10 bases not matched to a gene; V was cut back by 5 bases and J by 8 bases. CDR3 size: 16 residues. CDR1 is SGHAT and CDR2 is FQNNGV in the germline V gene. CDR3 DNA: TGTGCCAGCAGCCCAAACCTAGCGGGAGGGTCCGATGAGCAGTTCTTC. Amino acids: CASSPNLAGGSDEQFF.

This clonotype occurred a few times. This chain uses TRBV5-6 with TRBJ2-3; D gene unclear. Trimming removed 1 base at V and 0 bases at J, with 9 bases between. Germline lookup yields CDR1 SGHDT and CDR2 YYEEEE. The CDR3 runs to 15 residues. CDR3 loop: CASSLRRTSTDTQYF. The CDR3 DNA follows: TGTGCCAGCAGCTTGCGGAGAACTAGCACAGATACGCAGTATTTT.

This chain joins TRBV5-6 and TRBJ1-1; TRBD1 aligns across 7 bases. The CDR3 is 15 residues long. Germline-derived CDR1 and CDR2 are SGHDT and YYEEEE. V was clipped by 6 bases and J by 5 bases; unmatched bases: 13. The CDR3 bases are TGTGCCAGCACCCCAAGCCCCCAGGGGGAAACTGAAGCTTTCTTT. Encoded protein: CASTPSPQGETEAFF.

This clonotype was observed a few times. The genes are TRBV3-1 and TRBJ2-3; 9 bases map to TRBD2. J was trimmed by 0 bases and V by 7 bases; bases with no gene match: 5. The CDR3 runs to 15 residues. Germline CDR1 LGHDT, CDR2 YNNKEL (reference sequence). CDR3 bases: TGTGCCAGCAAACCCGGGACTAGCAGCACAGATACGCAGTATTTT. Encoded protein: CASKPGTSSTDTQYF.

The rearrangement uses TRBV29-1 and TRBJ1-1, with a tentative D call TRBD1 (6 bases). V shed 7 bases and J shed 7 bases, with 16 bases lying between them. The CDR3 runs 12 residues. CDR1 SQVTM and CDR2 ANQGSEA come from the germline V gene. CDR3 DNA: TGCAGCGGTAACGGGGGCGAGGGTGAAGCTTTCTTT. Protein: CSGNGGEGEAFF.

This clonotype was counted only a few times. This sequence joins TRBV27 and TRBJ1-1; D gene uncertain. This CDR3 contains 13 residues. V lost 5 bases, J lost 3 bases, and 10 bases lay in between. Looked up from germline, CDR1 is MNHEY and CDR2 is SMNVEV (reference sequence). In DNA, the CDR3 is TGTGCCAGCAGTCAGCTAGCCGACACTGAAGCTTTCTTT. It yields the protein CASSQLADTEAFF.

The chain links TRBV6-2 or TRBV6-3 to TRBJ2-7, with 13 nucleotides matching TRBD2. The V segment lost 7 bases and the J segment 0 bases; nucleotides outside the gene matches: 6. Germline V gene lookup returns CDR1 MNHEY and CDR2 SVGEGT. The CDR3 length is 16 residues. The CDR3 sequence: CASIPGLAGPSYEQYF. CDR3 DNA sequence: TGTGCCAGCATTCCGGGACTAGCGGGGCCCTCCTACGAGCAGTACTTC.

This sequence joins TRBV3-1 and TRBJ2-1, with D uncertain. The DNA end is a closer match to TRBJ2-7, so the J assignment may be wrong. Germline loops: CDR1 LGHDT, CDR2 YNNKEL (reference sequence). The CDR3 is 15 amino acids. This CDR3 reads CASSQYVQATYEQYF. The CDR3 coding sequence is TGTGCCAGCAGCCAATACGTCCAGGCAACCTACGAGCAGTACTTC.

The genes are TRBV5-6 and TRBJ1-2; D remains ambiguous. The V end lost 5 bases, the J end lost 4 bases, and 15 bases lay between the germline ends. This CDR3 has 14 amino acids. CDR1 is SGHDT and CDR2 is YYEEEE in the germline V gene. CDR3 protein: CASSPLGKVYGYTF. The CDR3 DNA is TGTGCCAGCAGTCCCCTGGGGAAGGTCTATGGCTACACCTTC.

This clonotype has only a few counts. A read error may produce the germline difference seen at one junction end. V and J are TRBV29-1 and TRBJ2-1, with D hard to call. From germline, CDR1 is SQVTM and CDR2 ANQGSEA. This CDR3 spans 16 amino acids. CDR3 bases: TGCAGTGTTGAAGATCAAGGAAGGAATTGGGGCAATGAGCAGTTCTTC. It is translated as CSVEDQGRNWGNEQFF.

This clonotype came up a few times. The chain combines TRBV4-2 with TRBJ2-1, with D unclear. CDR3 length equals 17 residues. Germline V CDR1 and CDR2: LGHNA, YNFKEQ. The V gene lost 3 bases and the J gene lost 5 bases, with 20 bases spanning the gap. CDR3 coding DNA: TGTGCCAGCAGCCACGCGAAGTACCTGGGCCGGGACAATGAGCAGTTCTTC. Translation gives CASSHAKYLGRDNEQFF.

This clonotype was recorded many times. The CDR3 sequence is CSASFRDSYTYEQYF. CDR3 bases: TGCAGTGCTAGTTTCCGAGACAGCTATACCTACGAGCAGTACTTC. The chain is built from TRBV20-1 and TRBJ2-7; D is possibly TRBD1 (5 bases). Germline CDR1 is DFQATT and CDR2 is SNEGSKA (reference sequence). The CDR3 has 15 amino acids. The V gene lost 3 bases and the J gene lost 2 bases, with 17 bases spanning the gap.